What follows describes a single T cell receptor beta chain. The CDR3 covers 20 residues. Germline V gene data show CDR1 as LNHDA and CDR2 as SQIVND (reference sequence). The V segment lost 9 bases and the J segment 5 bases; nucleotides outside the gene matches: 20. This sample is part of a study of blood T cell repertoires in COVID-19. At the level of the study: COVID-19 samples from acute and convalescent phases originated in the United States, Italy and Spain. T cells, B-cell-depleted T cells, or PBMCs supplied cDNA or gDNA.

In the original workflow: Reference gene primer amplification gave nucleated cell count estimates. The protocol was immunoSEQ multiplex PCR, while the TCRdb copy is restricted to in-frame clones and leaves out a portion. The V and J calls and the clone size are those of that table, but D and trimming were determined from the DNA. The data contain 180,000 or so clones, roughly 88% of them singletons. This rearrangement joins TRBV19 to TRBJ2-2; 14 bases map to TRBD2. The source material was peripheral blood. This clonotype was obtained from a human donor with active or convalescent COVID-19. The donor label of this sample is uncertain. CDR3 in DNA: TGTGCCAGCTGGGACCTCGCCGGGACTAGCGGGAGAGGAGAAACCGGGGAGCTGTTTTTT. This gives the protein CASWDLAGTSGRGETGELFF.